This T cell receptor (beta chain) appears in the sequencing data of a study of identical twins. Broader study findings: The study found excess low generation probability among twin-shared out-of-frame alpha sequences. Clonotypes of the beta chain that were abundant in cord blood carried fewer insertions (memory repertoires showed none).

TCRdb reprocessed the 5' RACE reads via MiXCR and lists one record per CDR3 protein. The data hold about 20,000 distinct CDR3 sequences, with roughly 69% observed a single time. The donors were all healthy and Caucasian. This clonotype was picked up one time. Its cognate antigen is unknown. The sequence derives from a woman younger than 35 in good health. This table probably holds off-target reads from a library built for another chain. The source material was memory (CD45RO+) T cells sorted from blood.

Written as DNA, the CDR3 is TGTGCCAGCTCAGTGGAGGGGTACAATGAGCAGTTCTTC. Amino acid sequence: CASSVEGYNEQFF. This chain joins TRBV2 and TRBJ2-1, with D maybe TRBD2 (6 bases). This CDR3 region has 13 residues. Trimming removed 8 bases from V and 4 bases from J, with 12 bases in between. The V gene's germline CDR1 is SNHLY and CDR2 FYNNEI.